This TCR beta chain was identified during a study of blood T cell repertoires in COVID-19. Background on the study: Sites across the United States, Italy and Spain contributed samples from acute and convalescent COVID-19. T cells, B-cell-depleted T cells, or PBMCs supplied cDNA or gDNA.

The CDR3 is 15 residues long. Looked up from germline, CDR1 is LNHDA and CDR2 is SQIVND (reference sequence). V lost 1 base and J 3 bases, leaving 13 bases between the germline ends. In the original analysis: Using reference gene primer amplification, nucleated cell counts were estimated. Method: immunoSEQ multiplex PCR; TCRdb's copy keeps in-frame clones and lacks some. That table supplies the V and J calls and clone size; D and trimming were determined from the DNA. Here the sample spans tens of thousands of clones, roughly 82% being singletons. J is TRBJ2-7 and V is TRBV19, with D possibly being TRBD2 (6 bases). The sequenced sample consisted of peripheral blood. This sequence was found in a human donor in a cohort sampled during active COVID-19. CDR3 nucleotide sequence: TGTGCCAGTAGTATAGGCGGGGTAACCCACTACGAGCAGTACTTC. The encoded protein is CASSIGGVTHYEQYF.